The rows below give T cell receptor beta chains drawn from one sample of a study of T cell repertoires in cytomegalovirus infection. TCRdb re-called the reads through MiXCR, storing one row per CDR3 protein. Of approximately 110,000 distinct CDR3 sequences in the sample, less than 30% were seen once. For these receptors, no antigen is known. The sample in question was CD8+ T cells from cultured PBMCs, obtained from culture after CMV antigen stimulation. The receptors stem from a human donor in good health (CMV status not recorded). Some clones in this sample may be carry-over from other donors' samples. Each CDR3 is given with its conserved first and last residue. D genes are given only for firm matches. The size entry is marked missing in some rows and otherwise reads once, few, many or a size class.

clone_size,j_call,d_call,v_call,cdr3_aa,cdr3_nt
many,TRBJ1-2,.,TRBV20-1,CSAQTLDGGGDTF,TGCAGTGCCCAAACCCTAGACGGAGGCGGGGACACCTTC
.,TRBJ1-3,TRBD1,TRBV20-1,CSARDPGQARNTIYF,TGCAGTGCTAGAGATCCGGGACAGGCGAGAAACACCATATATTTT
few,TRBJ2-7,.,TRBV7-8,CASSLEGGPVLYEQYF,TGTGCCAGCAGCTTAGAGGGGGGGCCGGTTCTTTACGAGCAGTACTTC
many,TRBJ1-5,TRBD1,TRBV19,CASRIGQGTPNQPQHF,TGTGCCAGTAGGATTGGACAGGGCACTCCCAATCAGCCCCAGCATTTT
.,TRBJ2-7,TRBD2,TRBV5-1,CASSLYEVAGYYEQYF,TGCGCCAGCAGCTTGTATGAGGTAGCGGGCTACTACGAGCAGTACTTC
.,TRBJ2-3,.,TRBV7-8,CASSLPPTDTQYF,TGTGCCAGCAGCCTCCCCCCCACAGATACGCAGTATTTT
many,TRBJ2-1,.,TRBV7-8,CASSLDLLSYNEQFF,TGTGCCAGCAGCTTAGATCTCCTCTCCTACAATGAGCAGTTCTTC
few,TRBJ2-1,.,TRBV7-8,CASSLILGTVGYEQFF,TGTGCCAGCAGCTTAATTTTGGGGACGGTAGGGTATGAGCAGTTCTTC
.,TRBJ2-7,TRBD1,TRBV6-6,CASSFAPGGNEQYF,TGTGCCAGCAGTTTCGCTCCAGGGGGCAACGAGCAGTACTTC
.,TRBJ1-1,.,TRBV9,CASSAIHQGTEAFF,TGTGCCAGCAGCGCTATACACCAGGGCACTGAAGCTTTCTTT
few,TRBJ2-1,.,TRBV4-1,CASSQVHNEQFF,TGCGCCAGCAGCCAAGTTCACAATGAGCAGTTCTTC
few,TRBJ2-7,TRBD1,TRBV28,CASSFIDRADEQYF,TGTGCCAGCAGTTTTATCGACAGGGCCGACGAGCAGTACTTC
.,TRBJ1-4,TRBD1,TRBV4-1,CASSHTGGGIATNEKLFF,TGCGCCAGCAGCCACACAGGGGGCGGGATAGCAACTAATGAAAAACTGTTTTTT
.,TRBJ2-2,.,TRBV18,CASSSSHDPGELFF,TGTGCCAGCTCATCCTCTCACGATCCCGGGGAGCTGTTTTTT
many,TRBJ2-7,.,TRBV7-9,CASSHGMLGEQYF,TGTGCCAGCAGCCATGGAATGTTGGGCGAGCAGTACTTC
.,TRBJ2-7,.,TRBV27,CASSPGRSLYEQYF,TGTGCCAGCTCCCCCGGACGGTCCCTTTACGAGCAGTACTTC
.,TRBJ1-1,TRBD1,TRBV28,CASSLTEGAMNTDAFF,TGTGCCAGCAGCCTCACGGAGGGGGCCATGAACACTGATGCTTTCTTT
.,TRBJ1-2,.,TRBV5-1,CASSLGGSTNYGYTF,TGCGCCAGCAGCTTGGGAGGGTCAACTAACTATGGCTACACCTTC
.,TRBJ1-6,.,TRBV4-1,CASSQGQADNSPLHF,TGCGCCAGCAGCCAAGGACAGGCTGATAATTCACCCCTCCACTTT
once,TRBJ2-5,.,TRBV24-1,CATSDPYRDGQETQYF,TGTGCCACCAGTGATCCCTACCGGGACGGTCAAGAGACCCAGTACTTC
few,TRBJ2-1,.,TRBV4-1,CASSHLDRDGDEQFF,TGTGCCAGCAGCCATTTGGACCGTGATGGGGATGAGCAGTTCTTC